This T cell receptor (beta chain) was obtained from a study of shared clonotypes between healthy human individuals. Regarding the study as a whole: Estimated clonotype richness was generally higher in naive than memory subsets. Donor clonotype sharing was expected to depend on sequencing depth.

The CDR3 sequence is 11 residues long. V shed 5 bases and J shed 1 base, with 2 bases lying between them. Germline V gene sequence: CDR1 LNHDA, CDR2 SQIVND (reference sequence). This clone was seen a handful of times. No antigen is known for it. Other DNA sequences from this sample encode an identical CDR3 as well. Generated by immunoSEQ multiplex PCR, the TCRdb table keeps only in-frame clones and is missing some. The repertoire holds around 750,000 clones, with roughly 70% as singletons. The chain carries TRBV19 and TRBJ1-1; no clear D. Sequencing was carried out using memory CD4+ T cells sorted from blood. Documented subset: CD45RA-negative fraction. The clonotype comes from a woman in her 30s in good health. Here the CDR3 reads CASSRNTEAFF. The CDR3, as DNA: TGTGCCAGTAGTCGGAACACTGAAGCTTTCTTT.